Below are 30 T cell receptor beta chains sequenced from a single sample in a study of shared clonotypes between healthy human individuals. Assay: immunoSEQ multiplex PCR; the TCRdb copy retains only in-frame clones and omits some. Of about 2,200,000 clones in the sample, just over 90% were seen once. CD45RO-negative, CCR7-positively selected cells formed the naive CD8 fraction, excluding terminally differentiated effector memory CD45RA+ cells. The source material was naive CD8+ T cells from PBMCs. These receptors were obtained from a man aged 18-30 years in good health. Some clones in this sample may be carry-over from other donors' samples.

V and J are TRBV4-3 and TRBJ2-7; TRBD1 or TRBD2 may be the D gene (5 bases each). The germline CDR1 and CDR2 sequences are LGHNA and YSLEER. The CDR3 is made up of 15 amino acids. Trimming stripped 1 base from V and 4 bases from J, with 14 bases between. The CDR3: CASSQARWDGYEQYF. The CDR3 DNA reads TGCGCCAGCAGCCAAGCGAGGTGGGACGGTTACGAGCAGTACTTC.

The chain's CDR3 is CASSLNPGTATGNEQFF. For the CDR3, the DNA is TGTGCCAGCAGCCTAAATCCGGGGACCGCGACTGGCAATGAGCAGTTCTTC. This chain joins TRBV9 and TRBJ2-1, with D perhaps being TRBD1 or TRBD2 (5 bases each). With 4 bases removed from V and 6 bases from J, the gap between germline ends came to 23 bases. The CDR3 length is 17 residues. Germline-derived CDR1 and CDR2 are SGDLS and YYNGEE.

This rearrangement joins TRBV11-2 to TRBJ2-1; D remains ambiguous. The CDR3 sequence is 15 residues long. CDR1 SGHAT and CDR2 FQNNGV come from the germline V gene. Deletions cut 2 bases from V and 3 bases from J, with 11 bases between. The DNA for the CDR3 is TGTGCCAGCAGCTTAATCCCAGAGCACTACAATGAGCAGTTCTTC. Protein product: CASSLIPEHYNEQFF.

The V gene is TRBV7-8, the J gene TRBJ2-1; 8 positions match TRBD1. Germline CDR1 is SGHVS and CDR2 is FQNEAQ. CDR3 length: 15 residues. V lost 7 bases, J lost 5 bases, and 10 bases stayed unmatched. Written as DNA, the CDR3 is TGTGCCAGCACCCAGGGGGCGGGATTCCACAATGAGCAGTTCTTC. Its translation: CASTQGAGFHNEQFF. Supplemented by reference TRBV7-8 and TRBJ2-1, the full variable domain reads GAGVSQSPRYKVAKRGQDVALRCDPISGHVSLFWYQQALGQGPEFLTYFQNEAQLDKSGLPSDRFFAERPEGSVSTLKIQRTQQEDSAVYLCASTQGAGFHNEQFFGPGTRLTVL.

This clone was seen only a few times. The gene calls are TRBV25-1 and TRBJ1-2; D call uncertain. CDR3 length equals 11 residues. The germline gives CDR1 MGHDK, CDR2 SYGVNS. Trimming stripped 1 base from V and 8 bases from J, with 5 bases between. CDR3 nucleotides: TGTGCCAGCAGTGAATTTGGCGGCTACACCTTC. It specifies CASSEFGGYTF.

The DNA of the CDR3 is TGTGCCAGCAGCCCCCGACTAGCGGGAGAGGAATCATACAATGAGCAGTTCTTC. This sequence encodes CASSPRLAGEESYNEQFF. The chain is built from TRBV7-8 and TRBJ2-1, with 12 bases matching TRBD2. Germline CDR1 reads SGHVS; CDR2 reads FQNEAQ. J was trimmed by 4 bases and V by 5 bases; bases with no gene match: 12. The CDR3 runs to 18 residues.

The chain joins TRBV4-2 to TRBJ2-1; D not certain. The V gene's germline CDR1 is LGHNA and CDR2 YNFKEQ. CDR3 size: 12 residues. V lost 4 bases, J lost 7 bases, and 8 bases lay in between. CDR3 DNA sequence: TGTGCCAGCAGCCCCGACTGGAATGAGCAGTTCTTC. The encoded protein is CASSPDWNEQFF.

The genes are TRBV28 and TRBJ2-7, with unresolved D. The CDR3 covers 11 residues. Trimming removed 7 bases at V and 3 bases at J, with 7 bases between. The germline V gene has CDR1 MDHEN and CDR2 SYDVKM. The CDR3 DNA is TGTGCCAGCACTAGGAGCTACGAGCAGTACTTC. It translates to CASTRSYEQYF.

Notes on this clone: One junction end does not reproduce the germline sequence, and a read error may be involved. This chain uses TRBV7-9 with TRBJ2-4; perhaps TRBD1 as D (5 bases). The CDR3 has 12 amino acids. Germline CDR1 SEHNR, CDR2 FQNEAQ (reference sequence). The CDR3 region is CASSGASSHPHF. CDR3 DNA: TGTGCCAGCAGCGGGGCTTCCAGTCATCCACACTTC.

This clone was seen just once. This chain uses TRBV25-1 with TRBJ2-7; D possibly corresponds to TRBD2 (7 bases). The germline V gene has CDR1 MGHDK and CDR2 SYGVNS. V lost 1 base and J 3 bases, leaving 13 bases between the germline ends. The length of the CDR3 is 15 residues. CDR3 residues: CASSEWGGRDYEQYF. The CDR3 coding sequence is TGTGCCAGCAGTGAATGGGGGGGGCGCGACTACGAGCAGTACTTC.

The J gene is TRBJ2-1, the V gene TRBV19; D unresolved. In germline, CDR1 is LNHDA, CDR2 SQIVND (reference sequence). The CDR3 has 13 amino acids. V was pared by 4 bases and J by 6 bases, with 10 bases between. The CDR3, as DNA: TGTGCCAGTAGTAACATGGTACCCAATGAGCAGTTCTTC. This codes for CASSNMVPNEQFF.

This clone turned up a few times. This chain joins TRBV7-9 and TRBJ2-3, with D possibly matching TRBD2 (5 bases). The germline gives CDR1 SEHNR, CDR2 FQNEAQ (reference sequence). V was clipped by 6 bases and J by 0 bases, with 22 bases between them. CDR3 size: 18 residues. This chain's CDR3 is CASRGQEEARSSTDTQYF. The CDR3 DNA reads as TGTGCCAGCAGAGGTCAAGAGGAGGCCCGCTCTAGCACAGATACGCAGTATTTT. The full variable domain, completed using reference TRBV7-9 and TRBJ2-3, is DTGVSQNPRHKITKRGQNVTFRCDPISEHNRLYWYRQTLGQGPEFLTYFQNEAQLEKSRLLSDRFSAERPKGSFSTLEIQRTEQGDSAMYLCASRGQEEARSSTDTQYFGPGTRLTVL.

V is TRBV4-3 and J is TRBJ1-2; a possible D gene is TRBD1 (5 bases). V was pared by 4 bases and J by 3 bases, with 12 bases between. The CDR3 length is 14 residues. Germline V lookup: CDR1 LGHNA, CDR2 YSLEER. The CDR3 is CASSLGRDYYGYTF. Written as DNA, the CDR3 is TGCGCCAGCAGCCTGGGACGCGACTACTATGGCTACACCTTC.

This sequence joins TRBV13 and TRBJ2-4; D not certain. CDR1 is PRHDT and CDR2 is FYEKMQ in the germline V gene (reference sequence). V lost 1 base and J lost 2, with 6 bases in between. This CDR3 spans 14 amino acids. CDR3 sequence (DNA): TGTGCCAGCAGCTTAGCTTCCCCCAAAAACATTCAGTACTTC. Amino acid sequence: CASSLASPKNIQYF.

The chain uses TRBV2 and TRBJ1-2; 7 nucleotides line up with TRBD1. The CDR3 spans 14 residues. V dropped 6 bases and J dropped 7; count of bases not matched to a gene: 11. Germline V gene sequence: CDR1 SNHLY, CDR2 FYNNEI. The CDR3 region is CASRGSDRVSGYTF. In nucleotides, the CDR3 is TGTGCCAGCAGAGGGAGTGACAGGGTATCTGGCTACACCTTC.

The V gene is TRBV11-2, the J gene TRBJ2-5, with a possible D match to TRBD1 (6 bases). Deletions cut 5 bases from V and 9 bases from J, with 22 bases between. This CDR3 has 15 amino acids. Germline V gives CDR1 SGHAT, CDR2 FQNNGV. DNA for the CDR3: TGTGCCAGCAGCCACAACAGGGTCGACAAGAGACCCCAGTACTTC. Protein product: CASSHNRVDKRPQYF. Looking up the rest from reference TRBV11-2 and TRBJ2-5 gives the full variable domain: EAGVAQSPRYKIIEKRQSVAFWCNPISGHATLYWYQQILGQGPKLLIQFQNNGVVDDSQLPKDRFSAERLKGVDSTLKIQPAKLEDSAVYLCASSHNRVDKRPQYFGPGTRLLVL.

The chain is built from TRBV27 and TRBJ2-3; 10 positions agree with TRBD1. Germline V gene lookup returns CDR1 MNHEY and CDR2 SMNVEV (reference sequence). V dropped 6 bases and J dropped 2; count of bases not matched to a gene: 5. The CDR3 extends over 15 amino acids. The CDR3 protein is CASRGTGVFTDTQYF. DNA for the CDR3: TGTGCCAGCAGAGGGACAGGGGTGTTCACAGATACGCAGTATTTT.

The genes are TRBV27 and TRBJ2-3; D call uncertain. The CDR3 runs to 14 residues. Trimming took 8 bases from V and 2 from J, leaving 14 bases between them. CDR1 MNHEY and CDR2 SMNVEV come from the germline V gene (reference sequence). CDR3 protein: CASRTPYITDTQYF. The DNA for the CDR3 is TGTGCCAGCCGTACACCCTACATCACAGATACGCAGTATTTT.

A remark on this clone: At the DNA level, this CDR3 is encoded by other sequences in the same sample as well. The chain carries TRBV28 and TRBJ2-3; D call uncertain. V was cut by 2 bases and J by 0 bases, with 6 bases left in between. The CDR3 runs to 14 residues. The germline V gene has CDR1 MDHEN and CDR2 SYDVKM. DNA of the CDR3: TGTGCCAGCAGTTTAGGTCTAAGCACAGATACGCAGTATTTT. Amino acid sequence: CASSLGLSTDTQYF. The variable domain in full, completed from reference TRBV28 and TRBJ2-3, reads DVKVTQSSRYLVKRTGEKVFLECVQDMDHENMFWYRQDPGLGLRLIYFSYDVKMKEKGDIPEGYSVSREKKERFSLILESASTNQTSMYLCASSLGLSTDTQYFGPGTRLTVL.

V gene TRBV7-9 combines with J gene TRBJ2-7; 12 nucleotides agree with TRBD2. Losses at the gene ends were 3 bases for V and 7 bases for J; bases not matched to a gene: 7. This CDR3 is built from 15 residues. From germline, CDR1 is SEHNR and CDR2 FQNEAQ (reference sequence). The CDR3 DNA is TGTGCCAGCAGCTTGTGGACTAGCGGGACGTGGGAGCAGTACTTC. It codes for CASSLWTSGTWEQYF.

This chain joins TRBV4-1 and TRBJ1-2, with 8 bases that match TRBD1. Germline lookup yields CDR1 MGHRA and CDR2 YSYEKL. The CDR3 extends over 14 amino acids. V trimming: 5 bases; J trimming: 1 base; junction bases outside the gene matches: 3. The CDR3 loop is CASSSRGHNYGYTF. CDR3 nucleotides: TGCGCCAGCAGCTCCAGGGGGCATAACTATGGCTACACCTTC.

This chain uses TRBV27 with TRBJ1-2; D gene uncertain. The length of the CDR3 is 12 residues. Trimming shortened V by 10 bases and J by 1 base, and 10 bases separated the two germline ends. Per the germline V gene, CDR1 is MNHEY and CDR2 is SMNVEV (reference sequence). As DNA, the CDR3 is TGTGCCACCCTTGATAGTAACTATGGCTACACCTTC. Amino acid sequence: CATLDSNYGYTF.

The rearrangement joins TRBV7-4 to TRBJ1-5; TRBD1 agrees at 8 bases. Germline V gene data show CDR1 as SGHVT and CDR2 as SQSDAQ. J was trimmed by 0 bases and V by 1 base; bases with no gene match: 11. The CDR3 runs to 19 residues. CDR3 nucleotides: TGTGCCAGCAGCTTAGAGGGTGGACAGGGTACTGATAGCAATCAGCCCCAGCATTTT. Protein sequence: CASSLEGGQGTDSNQPQHF.

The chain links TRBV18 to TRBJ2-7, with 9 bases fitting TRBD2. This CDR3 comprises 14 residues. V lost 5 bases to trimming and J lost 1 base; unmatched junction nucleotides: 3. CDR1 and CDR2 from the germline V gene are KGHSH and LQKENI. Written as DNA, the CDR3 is TGTGCCAGCTCATTGGCGGGAGGGTCCTACGAGCAGTACTTC. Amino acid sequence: CASSLAGGSYEQYF. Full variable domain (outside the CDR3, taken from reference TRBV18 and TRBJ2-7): NAGVMQNPRHLVRRRGQEARLRCSPMKGHSHVYWYRQLPEEGLKFMVYLQKENIIDESGMPKERFSAEFPKEGPSILRIQQVVRGDSAAYFCASSLAGGSYEQYFGPGTRLTVT.

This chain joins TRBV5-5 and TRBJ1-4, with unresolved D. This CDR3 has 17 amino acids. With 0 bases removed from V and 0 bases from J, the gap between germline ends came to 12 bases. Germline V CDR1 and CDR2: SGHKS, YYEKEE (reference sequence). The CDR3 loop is CASSLAGRPTTNEKLFF. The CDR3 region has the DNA TGTGCCAGCAGCTTGGCCGGCAGACCCACAACTAATGAAAAACTGTTTTTT.

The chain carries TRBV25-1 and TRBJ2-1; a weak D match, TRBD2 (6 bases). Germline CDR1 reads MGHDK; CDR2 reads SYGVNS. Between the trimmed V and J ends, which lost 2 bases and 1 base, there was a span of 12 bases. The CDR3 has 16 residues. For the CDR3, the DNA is TGTGCCAGCAGTGAAACCGGACTAAAATCCTACAATGAGCAGTTCTTC. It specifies CASSETGLKSYNEQFF. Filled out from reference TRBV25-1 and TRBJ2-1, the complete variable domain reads EADIYQTPRYLVIGTGKKITLECSQTMGHDKMYWYQQDPGMELHLIHYSYGVNSTEKGDLSSESTVSRIRTEHFPLTLESARPSHTSQYLCASSETGLKSYNEQFFGPGTRLTVL.

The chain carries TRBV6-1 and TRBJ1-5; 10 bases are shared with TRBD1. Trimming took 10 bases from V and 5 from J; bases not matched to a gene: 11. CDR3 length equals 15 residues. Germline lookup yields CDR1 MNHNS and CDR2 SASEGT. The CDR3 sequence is CATQPLDRGYQPQHF. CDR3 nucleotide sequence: TGTGCCACCCAGCCCCTGGACAGGGGGTATCAGCCCCAGCATTTT.

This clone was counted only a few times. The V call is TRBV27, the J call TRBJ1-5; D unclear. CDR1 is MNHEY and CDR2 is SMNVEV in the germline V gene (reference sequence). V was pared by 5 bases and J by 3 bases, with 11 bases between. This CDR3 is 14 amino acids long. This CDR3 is CASSPRRANQPQHF. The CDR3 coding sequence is TGTGCCAGCAGTCCGCGACGTGCCAATCAGCCCCAGCATTTT.

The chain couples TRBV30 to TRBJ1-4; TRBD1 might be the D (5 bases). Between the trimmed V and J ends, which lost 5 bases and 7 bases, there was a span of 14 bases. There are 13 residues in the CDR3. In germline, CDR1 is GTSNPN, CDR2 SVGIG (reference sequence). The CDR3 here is CAWDDGRGEKLFF. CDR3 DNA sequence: TGTGCCTGGGATGATGGGAGGGGTGAAAAACTGTTTTTT.

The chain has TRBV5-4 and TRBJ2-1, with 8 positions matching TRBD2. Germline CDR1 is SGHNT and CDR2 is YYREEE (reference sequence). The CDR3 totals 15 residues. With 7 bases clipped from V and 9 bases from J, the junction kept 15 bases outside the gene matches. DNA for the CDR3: TGTGCCAGCGAGATGAAGCGGGAGACAATCAGTGAGCAGTTCTTC. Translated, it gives CASEMKRETISEQFF.